Listed here are 24 T cell receptor beta chains from one sample, sequenced in a study of shared clonotypes between healthy human individuals (dated by TCRdb to 2020 to 2022). The library was generated by the immunoSEQ multiplex PCR assay. Held by TCRdb, this immuneACCESS table contains in-frame sequences only and omits some clones. Under half of the omission traces to an unresolved V gene where checked; the cause of the rest is unknown. The sample contains about 2 million clones, approximately 95% of them found a single time. The ten largest clonotypes hold under 0.15% of the sample. Input material: naive CD4+ T cells sorted from blood. The sample's cell subset or site label is to be understood as: CD45RA+ positively selected. These receptors all come from a man between 18 and 29 years old in good health.

The CDR3: CASSPLAQETQYF. In DNA, the CDR3 is TGTGCCAGCAGCCCGTTAGCCCAAGAGACCCAGTACTTC. The V gene is TRBV7-6, the J gene TRBJ2-5; D gene unclear. The length of the CDR3 is 13 residues. CDR1 and CDR2 from the germline V gene are SGHVS and FNYEAQ. V lost 5 bases to trimming and J lost 1 base, with 8 bases between them.

The CDR3 spells CASSLSLGVGGHTEAFF. Here the CDR3 DNA reads TGTGCCAGCAGTTTATCTTTGGGTGTGGGGGGCCACACTGAAGCTTTCTTT. V usage is TRBV28 and J usage is TRBJ1-1; a weak D match, TRBD1 (6 bases). The V and J ends lost 1 base and 3 bases respectively, with 18 bases between them. The CDR3 runs 17 residues. The germline CDR1 and CDR2 sequences are MDHEN and SYDVKM. The whole variable domain, filled in from reference TRBV28 and TRBJ1-1, reads DVKVTQSSRYLVKRTGEKVFLECVQDMDHENMFWYRQDPGLGLRLIYFSYDVKMKEKGDIPEGYSVSREKKERFSLILESASTNQTSMYLCASSLSLGVGGHTEAFFGQGTRLTVV.

The genes are TRBV10-1 and TRBJ2-5; no reliable D call. V dropped 3 bases and J dropped 1 base, with 12 bases sitting between them. From germline, CDR1 is WNHNN and CDR2 SYGVQD (reference sequence). The CDR3 spans 15 residues. CDR3 in amino acids: CASSDRPDPQETQYF. The CDR3 nucleotides read TGCGCCAGCAGTGACCGGCCAGACCCCCAAGAGACCCAGTACTTC.

The J gene is TRBJ1-2, the V gene TRBV18; D possibly corresponds to TRBD1 (6 bases). CDR1 is KGHSH, CDR2 LQKENI, per germline. The V end lost 6 bases, the J end lost 4 bases, and 15 bases lay between the germline ends. This CDR3 has 14 amino acids. The CDR3 nucleotides read TGTGCCAGCTCCCATAGGGGGTTACCCTATGGCTACACCTTC. It specifies CASSHRGLPYGYTF.

This rearrangement joins TRBV5-6 to TRBJ1-3; D might be TRBD1 (5 bases). Germline loops: CDR1 SGHDT, CDR2 YYEEEE. The CDR3 contains 15 residues. V lost 4 bases to trimming and J lost 0 bases, with 11 bases between them. The chain's CDR3 is CASSRRATSGNTIYF. CDR3 DNA sequence: TGTGCCAGCAGCCGCAGGGCCACCTCTGGAAACACCATATATTTT.

The chain links TRBV7-2 to TRBJ2-3, with 16 bases aligning to TRBD2. This CDR3 is built from 18 residues. The germline CDR1 and CDR2 sequences are SGHTA and FQGNSA. J lost 4 bases, V lost 1 base, and 5 bases had no gene match. CDR3 sequence (DNA): TGTGCCAGCAGCTTAGGAGTGGGACTAGCGGGAGGGGCAGATACGCAGTATTTT. It yields the protein CASSLGVGLAGGADTQYF.

The chain recombines TRBV5-1 with TRBJ2-1; TRBD1 or TRBD2 may be the D gene (5 bases each). CDR3 size: 16 residues. Trimming took off 2 bases at V and 6 bases at J, with 18 bases between the two ends. Germline V gene data show CDR1 as SGHRS and CDR2 as YFSETQ. The CDR3 protein is CASSFLGTPLVNEQFF. For the CDR3, the DNA is TGCGCCAGCAGCTTCCTCGGGACCCCACTCGTCAATGAGCAGTTCTTC. The whole variable domain, remainder taken from reference TRBV5-1 and TRBJ2-1, is KAGVTQTPRYLIKTRGQQVTLSCSPISGHRSVSWYQQTPGQGLQFLFEYFSETQRNKGNFPGRFSGRQFSNSRSEMNVSTLELGDSALYLCASSFLGTPLVNEQFFGPGTRLTVL.

The chain combines TRBV20-1 with TRBJ2-7; weak D call: TRBD1 (5 bases). CDR3 length: 11 residues. In germline, CDR1 is DFQATT, CDR2 SNEGSKA (reference sequence). V was pared by 5 bases and J by 4 bases, with 9 bases between. The CDR3 DNA is TGCAGTGCTGGGGCCGCATACGAGCAGTACTTC. This gives the protein CSAGAAYEQYF.

The chain uses TRBV10-1 and TRBJ2-7, with 9 bases fitting TRBD2. This CDR3 spans 13 amino acids. V lost 4 bases and J lost 7; bases outside the gene matches: 5. Germline assignment: CDR1 WNHNN and CDR2 SYGVQD (reference sequence). The CDR3 protein is CASSVAGDTEQYF. CDR3 coding DNA: TGCGCCAGCAGTGTAGCGGGAGATACTGAGCAGTACTTC.

This chain links TRBV21-1 with TRBJ1-6; no check of the table's D call, TRBD1, against the DNA was made. TRBV21-1 is reported as a pseudogene. This CDR3 has 14 residues. The CDR3 DNA sequence: TGTGCCAGCACCCGACAGGGTCTTAATTCACCCCTCCACTTT. It specifies CASTRQGLNSPLHF.

About this clone itself: Other nucleotide sequences from this sample produce the same CDR3. The V and J genes are TRBV18 and TRBJ1-3, with unresolved D. Between the trimmed V and J ends, which lost 2 bases and 0 bases, there was a span of 5 bases. Germline-derived CDR1 and CDR2 are KGHSH and LQKENI. The CDR3 length is 14 residues. CDR3 sequence: CASSPGLSGNTIYF. CDR3 coding DNA: TGTGCCAGCTCACCAGGACTCTCTGGAAACACCATATATTTT.

The J gene is TRBJ2-7, the V gene TRBV6-5, with 8 positions matching TRBD2. V dropped 3 bases and J dropped 2; count of bases not matched to a gene: 3. The germline gives CDR1 MNHEY, CDR2 SVGAGI. The CDR3 length is 14 residues. CDR3 sequence (DNA): TGTGCCAGCAGTTATGCTAGCGGGCCCTACGAGCAGTACTTC. Amino acid sequence: CASSYASGPYEQYF.

This sequence joins TRBV4-1 and TRBJ2-7; TRBD1 matches 10 bases. The CDR3 is 16 residues long. V gave up 3 bases and J gave up 4 bases; unmatched junction bases: 9. Germline CDR1 is MGHRA and CDR2 is YSYEKL. The CDR3 DNA follows: TGCGCCAGCAGCCACCTTACACCGGGACAGGGGTACGAGCAGTACTTC. Translation: CASSHLTPGQGYEQYF.

This rearrangement joins TRBV15 to TRBJ2-7; tentatively, D is TRBD1 (6 bases). CDR3 size: 13 residues. From germline, CDR1 is LNHNV and CDR2 YYDKDF (reference sequence). V was clipped by 3 bases and J by 3 bases, with 9 bases between them. The CDR3 bases are TGTGCCACCAGCAGGGACAGAAACTACGAGCAGTACTTC. This gives the protein CATSRDRNYEQYF.

V usage is TRBV19 and J usage is TRBJ2-5; 10 nucleotides match TRBD1. CDR3 length: 14 amino acids. Trimming took 5 bases from V and 3 from J; bases not matched to a gene: 3. Germline V gene sequence: CDR1 LNHDA, CDR2 SQIVND (reference sequence). The CDR3 here is CASSFGQGEETQYF. CDR3 bases: TGTGCCAGTAGTTTCGGACAGGGGGAAGAGACCCAGTACTTC. The variable domain in full, with the rest retrieved from reference TRBV19 and TRBJ2-5, is DGGITQSPKYLFRKEGQNVTLSCEQNLNHDAMYWYRQDPGQGLRLIYYSQIVNDFQKGDIAEGYSVSREKKESFPLTVTSAQKNPTAFYLCASSFGQGEETQYFGPGTRLLVL.

The chain recombines TRBV11-2 with TRBJ1-2; 8 positions match TRBD1. The CDR3 runs 18 residues. CDR1 is SGHAT, CDR2 FQNNGV, per germline. V shed 5 bases and J 4 bases; nucleotides not matched to a gene: 18. CDR3 in amino acids: CASSKRGQGALLGYGYTF. DNA for the CDR3: TGTGCCAGCAGCAAGCGCGGACAGGGTGCCCTTCTAGGCTATGGCTACACCTTC. The full variable domain, with the rest looked up from reference TRBV11-2 and TRBJ1-2, is EAGVAQSPRYKIIEKRQSVAFWCNPISGHATLYWYQQILGQGPKLLIQFQNNGVVDDSQLPKDRFSAERLKGVDSTLKIQPAKLEDSAVYLCASSKRGQGALLGYGYTFGSGTRLTVV.

CDR3 amino acids: CASSPRLVNTEAFF. The DNA of the CDR3 is TGTGCCAGCAGCCCGCGGTTGGTGAACACTGAAGCTTTCTTT. The gene calls are TRBV9 and TRBJ1-1, with D unclear. CDR1 and CDR2 (germline): SGDLS, YYNGEE. This CDR3 has 14 amino acids. The V and J ends lost 4 bases and 0 bases respectively, with 10 bases between them.

V and J are TRBV5-4 and TRBJ1-1; D is possibly TRBD1 (6 bases). CDR3 size: 15 residues. Per germline, CDR1 SGHNT and CDR2 YYREEE (reference sequence). Trimming shortened V by 0 bases and J by 1 base, and 10 bases separated the two germline ends. The CDR3 DNA reads as TGTGCCAGCAGCTTGGCAGGGGAGGGGAACACTGAAGCTTTCTTT. Translated, it gives CASSLAGEGNTEAFF.

This clone is a singleton in its sample. The V gene is TRBV6-1, the J gene TRBJ2-5; D is ambiguous. The CDR3 has 13 residues. Germline V gene lookup returns CDR1 MNHNS and CDR2 SASEGT. V was cut by 5 bases and J by 4 bases, with 11 bases left in between. In DNA form, the CDR3 reads TGTGCCAGCAGTCAGGCAGCGACAGAGACCCAGTACTTC. Translation gives CASSQAATETQYF.

The V gene is TRBV6-5, the J gene TRBJ2-5; D is undetermined. The V gene's germline CDR1 is MNHEY and CDR2 SVGAGI. This CDR3 has 16 residues. V was trimmed by 4 bases and J by 5 bases, leaving 20 bases between them. CDR3: CASSSAPYELYETQYF. CDR3 DNA sequence: TGTGCCAGCAGTTCTGCACCCTATGAGCTTTACGAGACCCAGTACTTC.

This chain links TRBV9 with TRBJ2-7; 7 nucleotides align to TRBD1. Germline CDR1 and CDR2: SGDLS and YYNGEE. The CDR3 is 15 residues long. Trimming removed 0 bases from V and 1 base from J; junction bases left unmatched: 4. The CDR3 nucleotides are TGTGCCAGCAGCGTAGGTTGGACAGGATCCTACGAGCAGTACTTC. It specifies CASSVGWTGSYEQYF.

The chain links TRBV30 to TRBJ2-1; TRBD2 aligns across 10 bases. J was trimmed by 9 bases and V by 3 bases; bases with no gene match: 8. The CDR3 totals 14 residues. Germline V CDR1 and CDR2: GTSNPN, SVGIG (reference sequence). The CDR3 reads CAWRGVASGGEQFF. The CDR3 bases are TGTGCCTGGAGGGGCGTGGCTAGCGGGGGTGAGCAGTTCTTC.

In the case of this clone: This sample also contains other DNA sequences that code for the same CDR3. The chain has TRBV11-2 and TRBJ2-7; D gene ambiguous. Trimming took 0 bases from V and 2 from J, leaving 8 bases between them. Germline V gives CDR1 SGHAT, CDR2 FQNNGV. This CDR3 spans 14 amino acids. The CDR3 DNA is TGTGCCAGCAGCTTAGAAGCCGGTCCCTACGAGCAGTACTTC. It is translated as CASSLEAGPYEQYF.

Of note for this clone: A much larger clone is a single base away; this may be a read error. Other DNA sequences of this sample code for an identical CDR3. This chain connects TRBV18 to TRBJ1-1; 9 nucleotides match TRBD1. Per the germline V gene, CDR1 is KGHSH and CDR2 is LQKENI. The CDR3 is 13 amino acids. The CDR3 loop is CASSPLGQGKAFF. The CDR3, as DNA: TGTGCCAGCTCGCCACTAGGACAGGGGAAAGCTTTCTTT.